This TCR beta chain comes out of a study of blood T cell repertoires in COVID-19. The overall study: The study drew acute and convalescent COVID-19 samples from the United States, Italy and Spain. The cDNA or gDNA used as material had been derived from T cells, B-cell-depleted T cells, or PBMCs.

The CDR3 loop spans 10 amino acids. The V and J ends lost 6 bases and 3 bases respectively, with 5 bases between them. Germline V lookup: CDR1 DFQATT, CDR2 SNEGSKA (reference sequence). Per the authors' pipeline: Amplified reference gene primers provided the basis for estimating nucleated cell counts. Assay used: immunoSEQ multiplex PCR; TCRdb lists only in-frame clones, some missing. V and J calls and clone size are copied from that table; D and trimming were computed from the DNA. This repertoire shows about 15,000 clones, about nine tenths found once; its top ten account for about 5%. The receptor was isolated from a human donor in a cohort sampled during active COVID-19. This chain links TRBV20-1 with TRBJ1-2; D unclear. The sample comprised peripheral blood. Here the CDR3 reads CSAIYYGYTF. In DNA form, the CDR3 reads TGCAGTGCCATTTACTATGGCTACACCTTC.